This T cell receptor beta chain was sequenced in a study of post-analysis software for immune sequencing data. For this clonotype: Its matching antigen is unknown.

The germline gives CDR1 SGHRS, CDR2 YFSETQ. The CDR3 contains 15 residues. Trimming pared 0 bases from V and 5 bases from J, leaving 15 bases between. TCR beta cDNA libraries had unique molecular identifiers. TCRdb re-called the PCR reads through MiXCR, storing one row per CDR3 protein. The sample includes more than 450,000 distinct CDR3 sequences, around 31% of them seen just once. Findings and caveats of the study: Five TRBV segments (TRBV5-6, TRBV5-1 and TRBV20-1 among them) occurred more frequently in patients than in controls.

Sequenced input: blood. The source of this sequence is a girl aged 2-17 years with multiple sclerosis. The chain is built from TRBV5-1 and TRBJ2-7; D is undetermined. The CDR3 region is CASSLAVEIPNEQYF. The CDR3 coding sequence is TGCGCCAGCAGCTTGGCGGTGGAGATCCCTAACGAGCAGTACTTC.